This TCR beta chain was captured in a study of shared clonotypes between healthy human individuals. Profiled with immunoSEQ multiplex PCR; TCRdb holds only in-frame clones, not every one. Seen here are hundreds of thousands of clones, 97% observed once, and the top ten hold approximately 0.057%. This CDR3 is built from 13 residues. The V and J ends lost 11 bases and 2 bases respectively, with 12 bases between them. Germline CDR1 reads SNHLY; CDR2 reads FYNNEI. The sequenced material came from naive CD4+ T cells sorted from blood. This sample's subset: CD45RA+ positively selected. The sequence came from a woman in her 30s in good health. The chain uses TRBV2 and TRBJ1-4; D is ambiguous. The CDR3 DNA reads TGTGCCTCCCAGAGGGAGACTAATGAAAAACTGTTTTTT. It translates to CASQRETNEKLFF. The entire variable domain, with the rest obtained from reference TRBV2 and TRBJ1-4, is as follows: EPEVTQTPSHQVTQMGQEVILRCVPISNHLYFYWYRQILGQKVEFLVSFYNNEISEKSEIFDDQFSVERPDGSNFTLKIRSTKLEDSAMYFCASQRETNEKLFFGSGTQLSVL.